Each of the 10 T cell receptor beta chains below was sequenced from the same sample in a study of cytomegalovirus exposure and HLA in healthy donors. 60 Vbeta and 13 Jbeta primers were used in PCR. The method was immunoSEQ multiplex PCR; TCRdb's version includes in-frame clones alone and lacks a portion of them. The data show approximately 160,000 clones, roughly 84% seen once. Specimen: PBMCs. The receptors shown here come from a male donor in good health and CMV-seronegative.

The chain has TRBV28 and TRBJ2-5, with 9 nucleotides matching TRBD2. The ends lost 3 bases at V and 5 bases at J; junction bases unmatched: 10. CDR3 length equals 16 residues. Germline V gene lookup returns CDR1 MDHEN and CDR2 SYDVKM. DNA for the CDR3: TGTGCCAGCAGTTTGTTACTAGCGGGTTTGGGGGAGACCCAGTACTTC. Its translation is CASSLLLAGLGETQYF.

J is TRBJ2-7 and V is TRBV11-1; 9 bases match TRBD1. In germline, CDR1 is SGHAT, CDR2 FQDESV (reference sequence). V was pared by 2 bases and J by 3 bases, with 5 bases of the junction left unmatched. This CDR3 has 15 residues. The CDR3 DNA sequence: TGTGCCAGCAGCTTAATGGGGGGACAGGGCTACGAGCAGTACTTC. Translation: CASSLMGGQGYEQYF. The full variable domain, its missing parts supplied by reference TRBV11-1 and TRBJ2-7, is EAEVAQSPRYKITEKSQAVAFWCDPISGHATLYWYRQILGQGPELLVQFQDESVVDDSQLPKDRFSAERLKGVDSTLKIQPAELGDSAMYLCASSLMGGQGYEQYFGPGTRLTVT.

This clone occurred once. The chain carries TRBV6-5 and TRBJ2-2; D is unclear. CDR1 and CDR2 (germline): MNHEY, SVGAGI. The CDR3 covers 14 residues. Trimming removed 0 bases at V and 4 bases at J, with 6 bases between. Here the CDR3 DNA reads TGTGCCAGCAGTTACTCGTTGGCCACCGGGGAGCTGTTTTTT. Protein product: CASSYSLATGELFF.

The J gene is TRBJ2-7, the V gene TRBV12-5, with 9 nucleotides matching TRBD2. This CDR3 is built from 16 residues. Trimming took 5 bases from V and 6 from J; bases not matched to a gene: 14. Germline-derived CDR1 and CDR2 are LGHNT and FRNRAP. The CDR3 DNA reads TGTGCTAGTGGTCAACCGGGACTAGCAAGGGTGACCGAGCAGTACTTC. It is translated as CASGQPGLARVTEQYF.

The gene calls are TRBV6-4 and TRBJ2-2; 8 bases are a match to TRBD2. V was clipped by 0 bases and J by 5 bases; unmatched bases: 8. The CDR3 extends over 17 amino acids. From germline, CDR1 is MRHNA and CDR2 SNTAGT. The CDR3 nucleotides read TGTGCCAGCAGTGACTCGACGAGCGGGGGACCTACCGGGGAGCTGTTTTTT. Translating gives CASSDSTSGGPTGELFF.

The gene calls are TRBV9 and TRBJ2-1, with 9 bases aligning to TRBD2. CDR3 length equals 15 residues. The V gene end was trimmed by 0 bases and the J gene end by 8 bases; junction bases not matched to a gene: 6. CDR1 and CDR2 from the germline V gene are SGDLS and YYNGEE. Here the CDR3 DNA reads TGTGCCAGCAGCGTAGGGAGAGCGGGGGGTCATGAGCAGTTCTTC. It translates to CASSVGRAGGHEQFF.

This clone was recorded once. The V gene is TRBV19, the J gene TRBJ1-2, with D maybe TRBD1 (5 bases). V lost 6 bases, J lost 0 bases, and 17 bases lay in between. Germline V CDR1 and CDR2: LNHDA, SQIVND (reference sequence). The CDR3 runs to 16 residues. CDR3 loop: CASSTTKTAANYGYTF. The DNA for the CDR3 is TGTGCCAGTAGCACCACGAAGACAGCCGCTAACTATGGCTACACCTTC.

This clone was counted a single time. This chain connects TRBV2 to TRBJ2-2; the match to TRBD2 covers 12 bases. This CDR3 has 16 amino acids. Germline V lookup: CDR1 SNHLY, CDR2 FYNNEI. J lost 7 bases, V lost 0 bases, and 3 bases had no gene match. CDR3 DNA: TGTGCCAGCAGTGAAGCAGCTAGCGGGAGGGGCGGGGAGCTGTTTTTT. It specifies CASSEAASGRGGELFF.

For this clone: One end of the junction is discordant with germline, which a read error may explain. The rearrangement links TRBV7-9 to TRBJ2-7, with 12 bases aligning to TRBD2. CDR1 is SEHNR, CDR2 FQNEAQ, per germline (reference sequence). This CDR3 is built from 17 residues. CDR3 nucleotides: TGTGCCAGCAGCCACAATCTAGCGGGGGGGCCGTCCTACGAGCAATACTTC. Translation: CASSHNLAGGPSYEQYF.

The V and J genes are TRBV7-2 and TRBJ1-2; no clear D gene. CDR3 length: 14 amino acids. The germline V and J ends were trimmed by 1 base and 3 bases, with 9 bases remaining between them. In germline, CDR1 is SGHTA, CDR2 FQGNSA. This chain's CDR3 is CASSLEQIYYGYTF. The CDR3 nucleotides read TGTGCCAGCAGCTTAGAACAGATATACTATGGCTACACCTTC.